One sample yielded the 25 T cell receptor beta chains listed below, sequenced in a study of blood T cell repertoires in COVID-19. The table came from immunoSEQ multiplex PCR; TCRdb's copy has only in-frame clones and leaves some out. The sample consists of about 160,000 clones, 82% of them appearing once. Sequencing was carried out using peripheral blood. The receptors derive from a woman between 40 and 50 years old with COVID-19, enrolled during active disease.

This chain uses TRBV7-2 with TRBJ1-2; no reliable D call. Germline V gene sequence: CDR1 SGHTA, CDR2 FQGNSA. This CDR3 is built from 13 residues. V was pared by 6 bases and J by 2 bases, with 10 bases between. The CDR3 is CASSSQMNYGYTF. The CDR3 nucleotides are TGTGCCAGCAGTTCACAAATGAACTATGGCTACACCTTC.

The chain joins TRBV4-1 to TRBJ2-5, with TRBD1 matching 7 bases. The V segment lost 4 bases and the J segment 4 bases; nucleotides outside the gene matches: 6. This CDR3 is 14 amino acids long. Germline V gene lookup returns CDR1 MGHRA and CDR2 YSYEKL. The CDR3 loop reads CASSLIEGAETQYF. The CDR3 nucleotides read TGCGCCAGCAGCCTCATTGAGGGGGCAGAGACCCAGTACTTC.

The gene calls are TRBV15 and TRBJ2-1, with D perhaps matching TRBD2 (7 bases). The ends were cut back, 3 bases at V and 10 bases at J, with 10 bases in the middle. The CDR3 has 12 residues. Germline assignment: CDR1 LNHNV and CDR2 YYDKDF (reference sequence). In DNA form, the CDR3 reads TGTGCCACCAGCAGCGGGGGGCTGGAGCAGTTCTTC. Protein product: CATSSGGLEQFF.

In DNA form, the CDR3 reads TGTGCCAGCAGTTTAAGGGGACTAGCGGGCAATGAGCAGTTCTTC. Translated: CASSLRGLAGNEQFF. The chain has TRBV27 and TRBJ2-1, with 12 positions matching TRBD2. The CDR3 has 15 amino acids. Germline CDR1 MNHEY, CDR2 SMNVEV (reference sequence). V gave up 2 bases and J gave up 6 bases; unmatched junction bases: 2.

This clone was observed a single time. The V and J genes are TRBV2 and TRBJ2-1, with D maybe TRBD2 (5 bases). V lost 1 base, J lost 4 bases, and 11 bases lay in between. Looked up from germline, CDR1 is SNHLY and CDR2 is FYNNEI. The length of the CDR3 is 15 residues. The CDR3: CASSEVQTTYNEQFF. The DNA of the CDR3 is TGTGCCAGCAGTGAAGTGCAGACTACTTACAATGAGCAGTTCTTC. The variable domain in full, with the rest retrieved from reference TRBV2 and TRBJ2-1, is EPEVTQTPSHQVTQMGQEVILRCVPISNHLYFYWYRQILGQKVEFLVSFYNNEISEKSEIFDDQFSVERPDGSNFTLKIRSTKLEDSAMYFCASSEVQTTYNEQFFGPGTRLTVL.

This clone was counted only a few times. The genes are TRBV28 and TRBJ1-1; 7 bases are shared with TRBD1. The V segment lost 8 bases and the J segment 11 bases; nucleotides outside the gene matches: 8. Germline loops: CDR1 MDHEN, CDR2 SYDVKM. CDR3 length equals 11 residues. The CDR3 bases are TGTGCCAGCGGAATAAGGGGGCAGGCTTTCTTT. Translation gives CASGIRGQAFF.

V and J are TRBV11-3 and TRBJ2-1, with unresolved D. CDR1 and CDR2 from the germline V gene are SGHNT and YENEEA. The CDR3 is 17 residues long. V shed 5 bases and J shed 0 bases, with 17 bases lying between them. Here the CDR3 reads CASSQWSDPSSYNEQFF. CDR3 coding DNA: TGTGCCAGCAGCCAGTGGAGTGACCCGAGCTCCTACAATGAGCAGTTCTTC.

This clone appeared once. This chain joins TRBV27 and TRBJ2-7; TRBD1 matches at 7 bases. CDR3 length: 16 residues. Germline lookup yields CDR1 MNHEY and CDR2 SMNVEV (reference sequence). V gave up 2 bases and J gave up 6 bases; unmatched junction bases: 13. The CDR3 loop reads CASSLVTRGTVIEQYF. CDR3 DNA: TGTGCCAGCAGTTTAGTTACACGAGGGACAGTAATCGAGCAGTACTTC.

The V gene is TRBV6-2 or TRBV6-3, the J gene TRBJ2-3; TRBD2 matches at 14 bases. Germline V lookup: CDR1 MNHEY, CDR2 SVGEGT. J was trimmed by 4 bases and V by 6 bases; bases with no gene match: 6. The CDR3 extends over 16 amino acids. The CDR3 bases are TGTGCCAGCAGCCGCGGACTAGCGGGAGGCTCAGATACGCAGTATTTT. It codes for CASSRGLAGGSDTQYF.

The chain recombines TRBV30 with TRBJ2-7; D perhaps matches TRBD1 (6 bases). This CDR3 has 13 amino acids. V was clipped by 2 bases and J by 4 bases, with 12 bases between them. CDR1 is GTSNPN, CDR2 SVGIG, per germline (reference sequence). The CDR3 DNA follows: TGTGCCTGGAGTTGGGGGCAGAGGTACGAGCAGTACTTC. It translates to CAWSWGQRYEQYF.

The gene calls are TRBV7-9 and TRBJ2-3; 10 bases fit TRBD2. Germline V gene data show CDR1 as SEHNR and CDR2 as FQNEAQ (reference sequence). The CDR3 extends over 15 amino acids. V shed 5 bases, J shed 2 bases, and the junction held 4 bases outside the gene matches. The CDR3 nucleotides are TGTGCCAGCAGCACTACTAGCGGGGCCACAGATACGCAGTATTTT. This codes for CASSTTSGATDTQYF.

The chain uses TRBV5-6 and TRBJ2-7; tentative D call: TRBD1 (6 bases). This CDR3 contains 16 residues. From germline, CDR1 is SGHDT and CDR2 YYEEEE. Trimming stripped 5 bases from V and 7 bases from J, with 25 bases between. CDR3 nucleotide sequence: TGTGCCAGCAGTACCCCAAGGGGGACCCGCCCCCGGGAGCAGTACTTC. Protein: CASSTPRGTRPREQYF.

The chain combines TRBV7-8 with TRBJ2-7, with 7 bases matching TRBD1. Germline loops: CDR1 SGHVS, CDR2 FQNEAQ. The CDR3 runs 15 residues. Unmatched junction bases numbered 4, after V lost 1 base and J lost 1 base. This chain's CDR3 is CASSLVGDSSYEQYF. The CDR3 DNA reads TGTGCCAGCAGCTTAGTGGGGGACAGTTCCTACGAGCAGTACTTC. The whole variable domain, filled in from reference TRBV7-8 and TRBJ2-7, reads GAGVSQSPRYKVAKRGQDVALRCDPISGHVSLFWYQQALGQGPEFLTYFQNEAQLDKSGLPSDRFFAERPEGSVSTLKIQRTQQEDSAVYLCASSLVGDSSYEQYFGPGTRLTVT.

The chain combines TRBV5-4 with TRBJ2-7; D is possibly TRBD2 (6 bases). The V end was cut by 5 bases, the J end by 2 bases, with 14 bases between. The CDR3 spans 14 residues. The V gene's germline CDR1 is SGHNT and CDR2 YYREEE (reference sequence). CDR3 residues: CASSSGTGPYEQYF. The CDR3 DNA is TGTGCCAGCAGTTCCGGGACTGGCCCCTACGAGCAGTACTTC.

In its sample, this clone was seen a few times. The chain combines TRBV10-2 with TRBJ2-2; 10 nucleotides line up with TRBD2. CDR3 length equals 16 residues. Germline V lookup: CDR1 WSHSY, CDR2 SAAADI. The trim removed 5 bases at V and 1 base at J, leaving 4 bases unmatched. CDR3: CASSMRTSGNTGELFF. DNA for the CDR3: TGCGCCAGCAGTATGAGGACTAGCGGGAACACCGGGGAGCTGTTTTTT.

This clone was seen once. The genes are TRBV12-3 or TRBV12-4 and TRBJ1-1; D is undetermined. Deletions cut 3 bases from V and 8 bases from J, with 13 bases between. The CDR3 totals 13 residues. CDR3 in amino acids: CASSLGMGREAFF. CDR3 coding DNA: TGTGCCAGCAGTTTGGGTATGGGGAGGGAAGCTTTCTTT.

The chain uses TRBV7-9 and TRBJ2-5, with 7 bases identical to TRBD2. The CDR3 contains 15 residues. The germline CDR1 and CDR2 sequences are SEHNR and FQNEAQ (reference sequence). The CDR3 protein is CAKGPPPGGSETQYF. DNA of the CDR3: TGTGCTAAAGGCCCCCCCCCGGGCGGGAGTGAGACCCAGTACTTC.

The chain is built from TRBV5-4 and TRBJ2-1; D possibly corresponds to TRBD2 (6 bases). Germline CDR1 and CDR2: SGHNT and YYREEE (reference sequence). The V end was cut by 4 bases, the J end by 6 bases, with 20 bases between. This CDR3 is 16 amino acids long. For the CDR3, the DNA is TGTGCCAGCAGCGGTCCCCTAGCGCTCTCCAGCAATGAGCAGTTCTTC. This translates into CASSGPLALSSNEQFF.

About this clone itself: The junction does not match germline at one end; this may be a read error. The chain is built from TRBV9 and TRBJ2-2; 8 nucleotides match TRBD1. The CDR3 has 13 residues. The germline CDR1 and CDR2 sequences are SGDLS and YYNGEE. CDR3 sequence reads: CASSVGGQGARIF. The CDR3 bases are TGTGCCAGCAGCGTAGGAGGCCAGGGGGCTCGGATTTTT.

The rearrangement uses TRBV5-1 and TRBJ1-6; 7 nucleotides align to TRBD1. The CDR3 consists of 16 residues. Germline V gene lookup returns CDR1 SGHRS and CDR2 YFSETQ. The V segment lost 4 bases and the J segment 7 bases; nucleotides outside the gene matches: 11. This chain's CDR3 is CASSPREGQTNSPLHF. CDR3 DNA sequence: TGCGCCAGCAGCCCCCGCGAGGGACAGACGAATTCACCCCTCCACTTT.

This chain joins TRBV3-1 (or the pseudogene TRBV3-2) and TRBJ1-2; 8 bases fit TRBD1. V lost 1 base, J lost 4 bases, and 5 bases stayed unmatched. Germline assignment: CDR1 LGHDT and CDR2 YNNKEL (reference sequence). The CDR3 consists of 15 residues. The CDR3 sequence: CASSQAQGAFYGYTF. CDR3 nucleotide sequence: TGTGCCAGCAGCCAAGCGCAGGGGGCGTTCTATGGCTACACCTTC.

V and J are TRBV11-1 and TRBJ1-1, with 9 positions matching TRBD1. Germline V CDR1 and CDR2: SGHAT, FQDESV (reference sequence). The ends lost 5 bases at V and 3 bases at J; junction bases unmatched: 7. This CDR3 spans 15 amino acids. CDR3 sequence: CASSLGQGRDTEAFF. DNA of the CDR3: TGTGCCAGCAGCCTCGGACAGGGGAGGGACACTGAAGCTTTCTTT.

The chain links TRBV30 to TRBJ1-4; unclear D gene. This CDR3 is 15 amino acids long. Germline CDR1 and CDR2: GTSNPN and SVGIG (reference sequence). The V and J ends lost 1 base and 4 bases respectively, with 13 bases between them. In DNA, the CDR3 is TGTGCCTGGAGTGCTAGGTACCCTGTTAATGAAAAACTGTTTTTT. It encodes CAWSARYPVNEKLFF.

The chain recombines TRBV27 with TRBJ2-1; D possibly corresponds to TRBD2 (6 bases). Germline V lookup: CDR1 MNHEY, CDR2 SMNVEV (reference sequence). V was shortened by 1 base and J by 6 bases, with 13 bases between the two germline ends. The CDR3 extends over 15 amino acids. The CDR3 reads CASSLYGGVSNEQFF. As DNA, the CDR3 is TGTGCCAGCAGTTTATACGGCGGGGTTTCCAATGAGCAGTTCTTC.

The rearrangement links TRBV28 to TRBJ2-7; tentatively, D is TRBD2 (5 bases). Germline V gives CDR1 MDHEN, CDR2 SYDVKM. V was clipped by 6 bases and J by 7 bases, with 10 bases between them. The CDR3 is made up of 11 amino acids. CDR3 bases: TGTGCCAGCAGGGCTTCGGGGGAGCAGTACTTC. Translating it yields CASRASGEQYF.